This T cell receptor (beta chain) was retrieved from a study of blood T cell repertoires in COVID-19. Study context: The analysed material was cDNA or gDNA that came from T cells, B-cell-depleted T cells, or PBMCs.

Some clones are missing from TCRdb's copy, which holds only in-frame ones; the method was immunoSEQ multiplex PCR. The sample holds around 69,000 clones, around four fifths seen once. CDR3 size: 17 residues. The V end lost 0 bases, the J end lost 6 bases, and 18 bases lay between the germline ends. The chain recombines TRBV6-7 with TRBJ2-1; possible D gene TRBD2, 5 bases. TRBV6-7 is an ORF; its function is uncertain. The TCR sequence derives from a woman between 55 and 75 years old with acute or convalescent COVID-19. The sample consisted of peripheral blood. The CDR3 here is CASSYSMDLTLFNEQFF. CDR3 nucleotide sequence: TGTGCCAGCAGTTACTCGATGGACTTGACCCTCTTCAATGAGCAGTTCTTC.